Detailed here is one T cell receptor (beta chain). As yet, its antigen is unknown. This sample also contains other DNA sequences that code for the same CDR3. V lost 1 base to trimming and J lost 4 bases, with 8 bases between them. The CDR3 has 13 amino acids. CDR1 is MNHNY and CDR2 is SVGAGI in the germline V gene (reference sequence). The data were taken from a study of shared clonotypes between healthy human individuals. Across the study: Per donor, three plates held CD4 naive cells, three held CD4 memory, two held CD8 naive and one held CD8 memory.

Deep-level running was used for the assay. Clones were read by immunoSEQ multiplex PCR, and TCRdb kept only the in-frame ones, dropping some. The table lists some 2.1 million clones, roughly 94% of them singletons. Naive CD8 cells lacked CD45RO, underwent positive selection for CCR7 and left out terminally differentiated effector memory CD45RA+ cells. Overall study results and limits: Clonotypes which were not shared had lower generation probabilities than clonotypes that all four donors shared. Rarefaction analysis demonstrated incomplete sorted-subset sequencing notwithstanding large depth.

The TCR originated in a man aged 18 to 29 in good health. Specimen: naive CD8+ T cells sorted from blood. The chain has TRBV6-6 and TRBJ2-7, with D perhaps matching TRBD1 (6 bases). CDR3: CASSYLQGYEQYF. DNA for the CDR3: TGTGCCAGCAGTTACTTACAGGGATACGAGCAGTACTTC.